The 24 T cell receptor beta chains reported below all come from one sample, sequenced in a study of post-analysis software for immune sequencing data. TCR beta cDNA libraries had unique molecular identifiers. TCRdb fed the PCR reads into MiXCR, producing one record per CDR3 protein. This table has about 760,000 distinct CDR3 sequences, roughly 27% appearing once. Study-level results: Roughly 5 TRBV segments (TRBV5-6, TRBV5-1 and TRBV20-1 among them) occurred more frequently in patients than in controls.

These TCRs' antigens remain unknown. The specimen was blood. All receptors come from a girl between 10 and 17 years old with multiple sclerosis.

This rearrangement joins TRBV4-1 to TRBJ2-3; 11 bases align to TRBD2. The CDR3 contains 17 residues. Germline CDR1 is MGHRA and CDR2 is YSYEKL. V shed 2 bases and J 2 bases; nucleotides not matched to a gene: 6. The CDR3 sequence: CASSQRGTSGITDTQYF. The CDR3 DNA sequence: TGCGCCAGCAGCCAAAGAGGGACTAGCGGAATCACAGATACGCAGTATTTT.

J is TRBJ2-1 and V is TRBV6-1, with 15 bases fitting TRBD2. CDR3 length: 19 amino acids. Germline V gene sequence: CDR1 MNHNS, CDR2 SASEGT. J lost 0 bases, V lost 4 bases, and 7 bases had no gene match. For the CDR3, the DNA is TGTGCCAGCAGTGGAGCGGGACTAGCGGGGGGACCCTCCTACAATGAGCAGTTCTTC. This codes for CASSGAGLAGGPSYNEQFF.

The CDR3 sequence: CASSLSARTKYNEQYF. CDR3 coding DNA: TGTGCCAGCAGCTTGTCGGCAAGGACGAAGTACAATGAGCAGTACTTC. The chain links TRBV5-6 to TRBJ2-5; no firm D call. The CDR3 covers 16 residues. Germline-derived CDR1 and CDR2 are SGHDT and YYEEEE. Trimming took off 1 base at V and 11 bases at J, with 24 bases between the two ends.

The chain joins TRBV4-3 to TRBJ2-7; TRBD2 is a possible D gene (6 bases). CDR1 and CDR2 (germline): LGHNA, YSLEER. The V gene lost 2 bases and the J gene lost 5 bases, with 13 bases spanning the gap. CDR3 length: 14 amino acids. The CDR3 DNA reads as TGCGCCAGCAGCCAACCTTCGGGAGCCCACGAGCAGTACTTC. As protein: CASSQPSGAHEQYF.

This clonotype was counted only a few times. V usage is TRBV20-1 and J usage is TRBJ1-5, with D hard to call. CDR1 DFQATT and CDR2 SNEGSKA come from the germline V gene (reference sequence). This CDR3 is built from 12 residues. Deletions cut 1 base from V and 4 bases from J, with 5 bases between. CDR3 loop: CSARAQNQPQHF. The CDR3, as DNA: TGCAGTGCTAGAGCCCAAAATCAGCCCCAGCATTTT.

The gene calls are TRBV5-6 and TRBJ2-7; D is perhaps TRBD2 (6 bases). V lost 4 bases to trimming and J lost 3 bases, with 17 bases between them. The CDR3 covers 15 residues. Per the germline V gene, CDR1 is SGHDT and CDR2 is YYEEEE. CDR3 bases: TGTGCCAGCAGCGACTTTCGGGGAGGTCGCTACGAGCAGTACTTC. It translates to CASSDFRGGRYEQYF.

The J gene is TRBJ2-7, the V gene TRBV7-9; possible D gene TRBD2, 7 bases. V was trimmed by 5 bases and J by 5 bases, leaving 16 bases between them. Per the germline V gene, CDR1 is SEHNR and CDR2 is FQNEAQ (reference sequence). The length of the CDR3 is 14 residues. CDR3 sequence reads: CASSTVRGANEQYF. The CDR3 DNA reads TGTGCCAGCAGCACAGTACGGGGGGCCAACGAGCAGTACTTC.

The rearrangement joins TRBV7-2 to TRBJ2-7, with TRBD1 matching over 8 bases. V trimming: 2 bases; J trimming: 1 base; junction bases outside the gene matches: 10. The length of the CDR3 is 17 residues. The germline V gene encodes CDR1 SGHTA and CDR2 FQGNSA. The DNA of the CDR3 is TGTGCCAGCAGCTTAATGGGCGGGACAGGCCGTTCCTACGAGCAGTACTTC. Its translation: CASSLMGGTGRSYEQYF.

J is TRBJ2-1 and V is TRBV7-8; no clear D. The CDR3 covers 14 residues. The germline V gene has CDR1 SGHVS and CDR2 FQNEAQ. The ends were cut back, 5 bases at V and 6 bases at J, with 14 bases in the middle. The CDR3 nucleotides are TGTGCCAGCAGCCTACCCCGGCAGGCCAATGAGCAGTTCTTC. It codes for CASSLPRQANEQFF.

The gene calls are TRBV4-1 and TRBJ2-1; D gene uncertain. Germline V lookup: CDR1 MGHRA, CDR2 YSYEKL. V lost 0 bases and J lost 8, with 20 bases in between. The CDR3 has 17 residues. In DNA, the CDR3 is TGCGCCAGCAGCCAAGATAGAGGTATCAAGAGGTGGGATGAGCAGTTCTTC. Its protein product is CASSQDRGIKRWDEQFF.

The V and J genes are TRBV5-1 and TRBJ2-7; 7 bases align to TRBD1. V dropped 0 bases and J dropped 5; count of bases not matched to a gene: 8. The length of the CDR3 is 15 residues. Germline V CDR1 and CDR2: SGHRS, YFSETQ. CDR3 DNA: TGCGCCAGCAGCTTGGATCCGGGACAGTGGGACGAGCAGTACTTC. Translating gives CASSLDPGQWDEQYF.

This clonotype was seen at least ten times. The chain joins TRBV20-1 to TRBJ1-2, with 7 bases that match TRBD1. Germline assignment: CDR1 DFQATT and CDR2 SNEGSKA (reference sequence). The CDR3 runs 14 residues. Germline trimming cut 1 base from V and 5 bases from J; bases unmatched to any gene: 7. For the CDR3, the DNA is TGCAGTGCTAGAGGACAGGGAAGTCGGTATGGCTACACCTTC. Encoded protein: CSARGQGSRYGYTF.

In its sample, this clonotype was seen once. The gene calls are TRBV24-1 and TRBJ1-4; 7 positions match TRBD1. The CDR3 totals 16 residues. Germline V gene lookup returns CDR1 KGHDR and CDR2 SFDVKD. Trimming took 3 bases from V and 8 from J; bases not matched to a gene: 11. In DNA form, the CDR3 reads TGTGCCACCAGTGATCCGGATGGAGGGGGCTCGGAAAAACTGTTTTTT. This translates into CATSDPDGGGSEKLFF.

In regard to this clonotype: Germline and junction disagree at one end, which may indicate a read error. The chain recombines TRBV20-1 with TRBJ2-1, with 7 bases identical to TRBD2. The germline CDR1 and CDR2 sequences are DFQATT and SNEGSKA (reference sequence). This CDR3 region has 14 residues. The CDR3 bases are TGCAGCGCTAGAGAGGGAGGGTCCTACAATGAGCAGTTCTTC. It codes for CSAREGGSYNEQFF.

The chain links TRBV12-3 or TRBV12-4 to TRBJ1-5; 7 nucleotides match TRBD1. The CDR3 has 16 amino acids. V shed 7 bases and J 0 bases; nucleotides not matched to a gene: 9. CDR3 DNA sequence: TGTGCCAGCAAACCGGGACAGAAAGTTAGCAATCAGCCCCAGCATTTT. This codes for CASKPGQKVSNQPQHF.

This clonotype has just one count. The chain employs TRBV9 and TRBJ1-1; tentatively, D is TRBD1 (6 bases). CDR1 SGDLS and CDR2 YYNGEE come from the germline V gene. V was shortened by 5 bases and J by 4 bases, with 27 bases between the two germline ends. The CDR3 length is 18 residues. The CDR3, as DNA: TGTGCCAGCAGTCACAAGGGAGGACGGGGGGCTCGGGGCACTGAAGCTTTCTTT. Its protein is CASSHKGGRGARGTEAFF.

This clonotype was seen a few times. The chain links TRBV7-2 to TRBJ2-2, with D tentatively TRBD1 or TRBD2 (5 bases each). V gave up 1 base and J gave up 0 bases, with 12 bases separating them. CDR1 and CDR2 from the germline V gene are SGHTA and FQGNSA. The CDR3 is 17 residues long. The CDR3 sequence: CASSLGWGRTNTGELFF. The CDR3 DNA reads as TGTGCCAGCAGCTTAGGTTGGGGACGCACGAACACCGGGGAGCTGTTTTTT.

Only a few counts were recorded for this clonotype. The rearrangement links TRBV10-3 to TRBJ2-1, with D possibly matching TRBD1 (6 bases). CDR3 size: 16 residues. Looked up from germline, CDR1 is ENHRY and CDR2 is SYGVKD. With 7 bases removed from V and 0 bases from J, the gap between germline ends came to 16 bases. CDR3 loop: CAIKPTGYGSYNEQFF. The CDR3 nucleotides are TGTGCCATCAAACCTACAGGGTACGGCTCCTACAATGAGCAGTTCTTC.

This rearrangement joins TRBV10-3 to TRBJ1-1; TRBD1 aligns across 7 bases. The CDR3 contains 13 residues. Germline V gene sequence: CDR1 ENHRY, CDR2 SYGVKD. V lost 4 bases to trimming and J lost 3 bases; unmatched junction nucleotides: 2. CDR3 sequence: CAISARGDTEAFF. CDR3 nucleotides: TGTGCCATCAGTGCCAGGGGGGACACTGAAGCTTTCTTT.

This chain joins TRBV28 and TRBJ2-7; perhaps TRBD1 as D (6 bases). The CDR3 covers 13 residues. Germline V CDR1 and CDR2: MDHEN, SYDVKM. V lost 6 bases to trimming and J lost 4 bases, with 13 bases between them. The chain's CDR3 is CASRLPGDYEQYF. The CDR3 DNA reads TGTGCCAGCAGGTTACCAGGGGATTACGAGCAGTACTTC.

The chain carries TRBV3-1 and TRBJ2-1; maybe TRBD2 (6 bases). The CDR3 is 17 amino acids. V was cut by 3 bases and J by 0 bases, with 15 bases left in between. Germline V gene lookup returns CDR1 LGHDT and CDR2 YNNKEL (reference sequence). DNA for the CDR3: TGTGCCAGCAGCCATCGATCGGGACTCAGCTCCTACAATGAGCAGTTCTTC. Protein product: CASSHRSGLSSYNEQFF.

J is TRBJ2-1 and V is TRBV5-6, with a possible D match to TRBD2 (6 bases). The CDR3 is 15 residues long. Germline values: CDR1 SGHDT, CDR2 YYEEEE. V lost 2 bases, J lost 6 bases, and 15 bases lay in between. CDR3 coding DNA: TGTGCCAGCAGCTTTGGGGGGAGGATTGCCAATGAGCAGTTCTTC. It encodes CASSFGGRIANEQFF.

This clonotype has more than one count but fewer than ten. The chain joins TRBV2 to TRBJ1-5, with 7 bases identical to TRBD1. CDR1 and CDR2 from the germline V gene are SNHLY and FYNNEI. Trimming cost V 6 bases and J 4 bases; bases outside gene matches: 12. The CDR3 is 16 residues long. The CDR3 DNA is TGTGCCAGCAGAGGCATAGGGACAGCGCCGAATCAGCCCCAGCATTTT. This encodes CASRGIGTAPNQPQHF.

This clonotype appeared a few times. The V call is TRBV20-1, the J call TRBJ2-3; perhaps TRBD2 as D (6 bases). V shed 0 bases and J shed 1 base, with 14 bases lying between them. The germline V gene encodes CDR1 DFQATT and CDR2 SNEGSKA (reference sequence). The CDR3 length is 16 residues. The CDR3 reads CSARDIVAAGTDTQYF. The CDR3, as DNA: TGCAGTGCTAGAGATATAGTAGCGGCAGGCACAGATACGCAGTATTTT.